The present TCR beta chain was sequenced within a study of blood T cell repertoires in COVID-19. Overall study context: The cDNA or gDNA used as material had been derived from T cells, B-cell-depleted T cells, or PBMCs.

Germline V CDR1 and CDR2: SEHNR, FQNEAQ (reference sequence). V shed 1 base, J shed 5 bases, and the junction held 3 bases outside the gene matches. The CDR3 spans 15 residues. Per the original methods: From reference gene primer amplification, estimates of nucleated cell counts were derived. Assay: immunoSEQ multiplex PCR; the TCRdb copy retains only in-frame clones and omits some. For V, J and clone size, that table is used; D and trimming come from the DNA. The sample includes around 140,000 clones, approximately 82% seen only once; the top ten take roughly 1.4%. This TCR derives from a human donor in a cohort sampled during active COVID-19. The sequencing sample was made of peripheral blood. This chain connects TRBV7-9 to TRBJ2-3, with 10 bases identical to TRBD2. The CDR3 DNA follows: TGTGCCAGCAGCTTAGGGACTAGCGGTTTAGATACGCAGTATTTT. This encodes CASSLGTSGLDTQYF.